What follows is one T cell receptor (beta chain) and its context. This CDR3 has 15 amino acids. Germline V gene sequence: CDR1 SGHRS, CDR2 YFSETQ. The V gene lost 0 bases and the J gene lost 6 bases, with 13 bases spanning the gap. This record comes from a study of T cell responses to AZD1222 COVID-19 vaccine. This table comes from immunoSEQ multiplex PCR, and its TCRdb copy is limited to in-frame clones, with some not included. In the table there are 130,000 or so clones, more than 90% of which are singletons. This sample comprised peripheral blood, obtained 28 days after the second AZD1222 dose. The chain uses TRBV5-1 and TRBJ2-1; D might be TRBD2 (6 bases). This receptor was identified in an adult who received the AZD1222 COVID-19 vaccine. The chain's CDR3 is CASSLAGQGGNEQFF. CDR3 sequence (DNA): TGCGCCAGCAGCTTGGCCGGGCAGGGAGGCAATGAGCAGTTCTTC.